Below, one T cell receptor (beta chain) is given with its context. In its sample, this clone was seen many times. Its recognized antigen is unknown. Base-call qualities are not available, and no considerably larger clone is one nucleotide away. Library preparation employed PCR. Instrument on record: Illumina HiSeq 4000. High-throughput sequencing was used to profile the TCR beta-chain CDR3 region of each patient. The original methods were these. CDR3 differences across clinicopathological groups were used to build a classifier for discriminating distant-metastatic papillary thyroid cancer patients. Repertoire diversity was assessed with the Shannon index, and tumor-blood repertoire similarity with the Morisita-Horn index. The public sequencing data were trimmed at Q25 with fastp and processed into clonotypes with MiXCR by TCRdb, which kept only in-frame beta chains. The V and J calls were determined by TCRdb, not by the authors. The sample profile shows about 53,000 clones; about 20% of them were found once. Together, the top ten hold approximately 4% of the sample.

None of the patients had been given any treatment before thyroid surgery. Using T-cell receptor beta sequencing, the researchers looked back retrospectively at clinical samples from patients, gathered between the early 2010s and the late 2010s. These data originate in a study of metastatic and nonmetastatic thyroid tumors (dated by TCRdb to 2020 to 2022). Turning to the overall study: Repertoires were compared across peripheral blood and tumor or nodule tissue samples from malignant and benign thyroid patients. What the work shows at the level of the full study, not this receptor alone: In both blood and tumor samples, malignant tumors were reported to have significantly higher TCR beta diversity than benign nodules.

The CDR3 spans 17 residues, from the cysteine through the phenylalanine. The read is trimmed to its CDR3 DNA, 51 bases read in frame from base 1. CDR1 and CDR2 were assigned from the germline V gene as LGHNT and FRNRAP. The V end loses 1 base and the J end loses 7 bases, and a stretch of 20 bases separates them. This clonotype was obtained from a female donor with papillary thyroid cancer or a benign thyroid nodule (not recorded which). Some clones in this sample may be carry-over from other donors' samples. The material sequenced was blood. The chain uses TRBV12-5 and TRBJ2-1; TRBD2 might be the D gene, on 6 matching bases. Here is the DNA: TGTGCTAGTGGTTTGGCCCCCACTAGGGGAGGCCGTAATGAGCAGTTCTTC. Its translation reads: CASGLAPTRGGRNEQFF. Where the CDR3 stops, the reference TRBV12-5 and TRBJ2-1 genes take over; the full variable domain is DARVTQTPRHKVTEMGQEVTMRCQPILGHNTVFWYRQTMMQGLELLAYFRNRAPLDDSGMPKDRFSAEMPDATLATLKIQPSEPRDSAVYFCASGLAPTRGGRNEQFFGPGTRLTVL.